This paragraph covers one T cell receptor beta chain sequence. The assay was immunoSEQ multiplex PCR, and TCRdb's table has in-frame clones only and misses some. This sample carries about 140,000 clones, under 95% of them seen once, and the ten largest clones take over 0.8%. This entry comes from a study of OX40 agonist ivuxolimab in advanced cancers. The CDR3 is made up of 16 amino acids. The ends lost 4 bases at V and 0 bases at J; junction bases unmatched: 7. Germline V gene data show CDR1 as SGHRS and CDR2 as YFSETQ. The TCR originated in an adult with an advanced solid tumor such as melanoma, head and neck, liver or kidney cancer. The chain combines TRBV5-1 with TRBJ2-3, with 8 positions matching TRBD2. Sequenced here: CD4+ or CD8+ T cells sorted from blood, sampled in a trial of the OX40 agonist ivuxolimab. The CDR3 loop reads CASSPGLGLSTDTQYF. The CDR3 DNA reads as TGCGCCAGCAGCCCGGGACTAGGACTAAGCACAGATACGCAGTATTTT.